These 9 T cell receptor beta chains share one sample of origin, sequenced in a study of cytomegalovirus exposure and HLA in healthy donors. The PCR was carried out with 60 Vbeta primers and 13 Jbeta primers. The table came from immunoSEQ multiplex PCR; TCRdb's copy has only in-frame clones and leaves some out. This sample's clone table lists roughly 200,000 clones. Sequences were obtained from PBMCs. The source of these receptors is a girl under 10 years old in good health and CMV-seropositive.

As DNA, the CDR3 is TGTGCCAGCTCACCGATACCGGGACTAGTTCTAGAGCAGTACTTC. Translation gives CASSPIPGLVLEQYF. The rearrangement uses TRBV18 and TRBJ2-7; TRBD2 agrees at 8 bases. With V trimmed by 3 bases and J by 7 bases, 11 bases remained unmatched. This CDR3 comprises 15 residues. The V gene's germline CDR1 is KGHSH and CDR2 LQKENI.

The rearrangement uses TRBV7-8 and TRBJ2-7; 10 bases match TRBD2. Germline CDR1 reads SGHVS; CDR2 reads FQNEAQ. The length of the CDR3 is 14 residues. V gave up 7 bases and J gave up 3 bases; unmatched junction bases: 6. CDR3 loop: CASTPTSGFYEQYF. As DNA, the CDR3 is TGTGCCAGCACCCCGACTAGCGGGTTCTACGAGCAGTACTTC.

This chain links TRBV19 with TRBJ2-1; perhaps TRBD2 as D (6 bases). V was shortened by 9 bases and J by 3 bases, with 18 bases between the two germline ends. The germline CDR1 and CDR2 sequences are LNHDA and SQIVND (reference sequence). The CDR3 sequence is 15 residues long. CDR3 DNA sequence: TGTGCCAGCGCTTCGGAAAACGGGGGCTACAATGAGCAGTTCTTC. Its protein product is CASASENGGYNEQFF.

The chain carries TRBV28 and TRBJ2-1, with 7 nucleotides matching TRBD2. The CDR3 runs 13 residues. Per the germline V gene, CDR1 is MDHEN and CDR2 is SYDVKM. Trimming removed 2 bases from V and 8 bases from J; junction bases left unmatched: 3. The CDR3 coding sequence is TGTGCCAGCAGTTTAGCGGGGGTCTATGAGCAGTTCTTC. Translating gives CASSLAGVYEQFF.

CDR3 coding DNA: TGTGCCAGCAGCCACTGGCCGGGACTAGTCTACAATGAGCAGTTCTTC. As protein: CASSHWPGLVYNEQFF. This rearrangement joins TRBV5-6 to TRBJ2-1; TRBD2 aligns across 8 bases. The CDR3 is 16 residues long. V lost 4 bases, J lost 3 bases, and 9 bases stayed unmatched. Looked up from germline, CDR1 is SGHDT and CDR2 is YYEEEE.

The rearrangement uses TRBV6-1 and TRBJ2-1; 7 bases match TRBD1. The CDR3 sequence is 15 residues long. The ends lost 2 bases at V and 7 bases at J; junction bases unmatched: 8. Per germline, CDR1 MNHNS and CDR2 SASEGT. The CDR3 loop reads CASSESYRGGNEQFF. The CDR3 coding sequence is TGTGCCAGCAGTGAATCCTACAGGGGCGGGAATGAGCAGTTCTTC.

The genes are TRBV27 and TRBJ2-2; 8 nucleotides line up with TRBD1. CDR1 is MNHEY, CDR2 SMNVEV, per germline (reference sequence). The CDR3 is 17 amino acids. The J segment lost 0 bases and the V segment lost 1 base, leaving 4 bases of the junction unmatched. The CDR3 is CASSLLGQGANTGELFF. The CDR3, as DNA: TGTGCCAGCAGTTTATTAGGACAGGGTGCGAACACCGGGGAGCTGTTTTTT.

The rearrangement joins TRBV10-3 to TRBJ2-1, with TRBD2 matching over 10 bases. Germline CDR1 reads ENHRY; CDR2 reads SYGVKD. J gave up 8 bases and V 3 bases, and 7 bases lay outside the gene matches. The CDR3 runs 15 residues. The CDR3 reads CAISDRLAGADEQFF. CDR3 DNA sequence: TGTGCCATCAGTGATCGGCTAGCGGGAGCAGATGAGCAGTTCTTC.

The chain carries TRBV2 and TRBJ1-3, with D hard to call. The V and J ends lost 7 bases and 6 bases respectively, with 7 bases between them. Germline CDR1 SNHLY, CDR2 FYNNEI. This CDR3 has 11 amino acids. In DNA form, the CDR3 reads TGTGCCAGCACAGGCTTAAACACCATATATTTT. It yields the protein CASTGLNTIYF.